This paragraph reports one T cell receptor beta chain. This record belongs to a study of CD8 T cells in Susac syndrome. The V and J ends lost 2 bases and 0 bases respectively, with 6 bases between them. Germline V gives CDR1 SGHKS, CDR2 YYEKEE (reference sequence). The CDR3 consists of 13 residues. RNA was extracted with the RNeasy kit, and a quantity of 0.5 to 1 ug was reverse transcribed using random hexamers. TCRdb used MiXCR to reprocess the immunoSEQ multiplex PCR reads, holding one entry per CDR3 protein. The sample holds 250,000 to 350,000 distinct CDR3 sequences, 85% seen once. Material: CD8+ T cells from PBMCs. The receptor's source is a human donor with multiple sclerosis. The chain joins TRBV5-5 to TRBJ2-7; no firm D call. The chain's CDR3 is CASSLTPSYEQYF. In DNA form, the CDR3 reads TGTGCCAGCAGCTTAACCCCCTCCTACGAGCAGTACTTC.